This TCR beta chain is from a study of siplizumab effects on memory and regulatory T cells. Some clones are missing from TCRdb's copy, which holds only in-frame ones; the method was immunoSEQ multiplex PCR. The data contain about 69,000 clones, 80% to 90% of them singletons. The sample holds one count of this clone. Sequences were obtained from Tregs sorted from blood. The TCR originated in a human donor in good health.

The CDR3 DNA is TGTGCCAGCAGCTCACAGGGAGATGAGCAGTTCTTC. Protein: CASSSQGDEQFF. The chain recombines TRBV11-3 with TRBJ2-1; possibly TRBD1 for D (6 bases). Germline loops: CDR1 SGHNT, CDR2 YENEEA. There are 12 residues in the CDR3. Trimming left V 4 bases short and J 8 bases short, with 9 bases between.